This paragraph reports one TCR beta chain. This entry is derived from a study of blood T cell repertoires in COVID-19. The J segment lost 4 bases and the V segment lost 7 bases, leaving 7 bases of the junction unmatched. Looked up from germline, CDR1 is MNHEY and CDR2 is SVGAGI. This CDR3 region has 14 residues. Measured with immunoSEQ multiplex PCR; TCRdb has only the in-frame clones, and not every one. The sample consists of roughly 230,000 clones, about 80% of them appearing once. The TCR originated in a middle-aged man who had recovered from COVID-19. This sequence joins TRBV6-5 and TRBJ2-7; 10 bases are a match to TRBD1. Source material: PBMCs or T cells enriched from blood (not recorded which). CDR3 region: CASTRQGAVYEQYF. The CDR3, as DNA: TGTGCCAGCACCCGACAGGGGGCGGTATACGAGCAGTACTTC.